The 25 T cell receptor delta chains reported below all come from one sample, sequenced in a study of gamma-delta T cells after stem cell transplantation. TCRdb called clones anew from the RT-PCR reads with CATT. The sample records 2,000 to 2,500 delta-chain clones, over 35% being singletons. Sequencing used gamma-delta T cells. Every receptor here comes from a human donor. It is not recorded whose cells these are; they may come from a transplant donor.

This clone was seen only a few times. Other DNA sequences in this sample translate to the same CDR3. The rearrangement uses TRDV2 and TRDJ1; 13 positions match TRDD3. This CDR3 comprises 18 residues. Losses at the gene ends were 3 bases for V and 2 bases for J; bases not matched to a gene: 11. Germline loops: CDR1 GEAIGNYY, CDR2 EKD. The CDR3 DNA follows: TGTGCCTGTGACCAGTACTGGGGGATACGAAGGGGGACCGATAAACTCATCTTT. It codes for CACDQYWGIRRGTDKLIF.

The chain employs TRDV2 and TRDJ1; 9 bases map to TRDD3. The CDR3 sequence is 16 residues long. V was clipped by 6 bases and J by 1 base; unmatched bases: 11. CDR1 and CDR2 (germline): GEAIGNYY, EKD. CDR3 DNA: TGTGCCTGTTTTATGGTGGGGGATATCGGCACCGATAAACTCATCTTT. Protein: CACFMVGDIGTDKLIF.

The chain combines TRDV2 with TRDJ1; tentative D call: TRDD2 (8 bases). V was pared by 4 bases and J by 1 base, with 21 bases between. The CDR3 runs to 17 residues. Germline CDR1 and CDR2: GEAIGNYY and EKD. CDR3 residues: CACESLPTRGITDKLIF. In DNA form, the CDR3 reads TGTGCCTGTGAGAGTCTTCCTACGAGGGGGATCACCGATAAACTCATCTTT.

A note on this clone: A single base separates this from a much larger clone, so it may be a read error. Different DNA sequences within this sample yield the same CDR3. The genes are TRDV2 and TRDJ1; a possible D gene is TRDD3 (6 bases). The CDR3 extends over 25 amino acids. Germline values: CDR1 GEAIGNYY, CDR2 EKD. CDR3: CACDQLTLLGIRGPAGTRDTDKLIF. The CDR3 nucleotides read TGCGCCTGTGACCAATTGACCTTACTGGGTATCCGAGGTCCGGCGGGGACGAGAGACACCGATAAACTCATCTTT.

A remark on this clone: Different DNA sequences within this sample yield the same CDR3. The J gene is TRDJ1, the V gene TRDV2, with 8 bases that match TRDD3. CDR1 is GEAIGNYY and CDR2 is EKD in the germline V gene. The trim removed 7 bases at V and 0 bases at J, leaving 9 bases unmatched. CDR3 size: 15 residues. Written as DNA, the CDR3 is TGTGCCTGCGAACAACTGGGGGCGTACACCGATAAACTCATCTTT. Its protein product is CACEQLGAYTDKLIF.

Comments on this clone: One end of the junction is discordant with germline, which a read error may explain. The rearrangement joins TRDV2 to TRDJ3; D perhaps matches TRDD3 (5 bases). From germline, CDR1 is GEAIGNYY and CDR2 EKD. The CDR3 contains 18 residues. CDR3 nucleotides: TGTGCCTGTGACACCGCCGGGGGGCCGACCTGGGACACCCGACAGGTGTTTTTC. This gives the protein CACDTAGGPTWDTRQVFF.

With respect to this clone: A much larger clone is a single base away; this may be a read error. Other DNA variants within this sample encode the same CDR3. V usage is TRDV2 and J usage is TRDJ1; 13 positions agree with TRDD3. V lost 3 bases and J lost 3; bases outside the gene matches: 12. This CDR3 spans 18 amino acids. Germline CDR1 and CDR2: GEAIGNYY and EKD. DNA of the CDR3: TGTGCCTGTGACTCCCTTACTGGGGGATACGAGAAGGCCGATAAACTCATCTTT. Residues: CACDSLTGGYEKADKLIF.

Of note for this clone: The junction departs from germline at one end; a sequencing error may be responsible. The V call is TRDV2, the J call TRDJ1, with TRDD3 matching 13 bases. The germline V gene has CDR1 GEAIGNYY and CDR2 EKD. The CDR3 consists of 22 residues. CDR3 amino acids: CACDTVSTGGYGPLVYTYKLIF. The CDR3 DNA reads TGTGCCTGTGACACCGTTTCGACTGGGGGATACGGCCCCCTGGTGTACACCTATAAACTCATCTTT.

V gene TRDV2 combines with J gene TRDJ1; 7 bases align to TRDD3. V was clipped by 2 bases and J by 0 bases; unmatched bases: 5. The CDR3 sequence is 15 residues long. Germline CDR1 reads GEAIGNYY; CDR2 reads EKD. The CDR3 spells CACDILGMYTDKLIF. Written as DNA, the CDR3 is TGTGCCTGTGACATACTGGGGATGTACACCGATAAACTCATCTTT.

In regard to this clone: Possible read error: a much larger clone is one base away. This chain uses TRDV2 with TRDJ1; perhaps D is TRDD2 or TRDD3 (7 bases each). The CDR3 loop spans 23 amino acids. The V and J ends lost 1 base and 1 base respectively, with 36 bases between them. Germline CDR1 reads GEAIGNYY; CDR2 reads EKD. The CDR3 nucleotides are TGTGCCTGTGACACAGTGAATTCCTACCGCCCGGGGGATTTGGTCCGGTCCACCGATAAACTCATCTTT. This sequence encodes CACDTVNSYRPGDLVRSTDKLIF.

The V gene was left uncalled, and the J gene is TRDJ1; no check of the table's D call, TRDD3, against the DNA was made. The CDR3 spans 18 residues. Here the CDR3 reads CARDTVAGGYWDTDKLIF. CDR3 sequence (DNA): TGTGCCCGTGACACCGTGGCTGGGGGATACTGGGACACCGATAAACTCATCTTT.

This clone was counted between two and nine times. Compared with germline, one end of the junction differs, possibly owing to a read error. This specimen includes other DNA sequences encoding the same CDR3. The rearrangement joins TRDV2 to TRDJ1; 13 bases are a match to TRDD3. The germline V gene encodes CDR1 GEAIGNYY and CDR2 EKD. The CDR3 length is 21 residues. The CDR3 nucleotides are TGTGCCTGTGAACCAGTACTGGGGGATACGAATGAACCCGGCGAGACCGATAAGCTCATCTTT. This encodes CACEPVLGDTNEPGETDKLIF.

This chain links TRDV2 with TRDJ1; 13 bases fit TRDD3. CDR3 length: 22 amino acids. V was pared by 0 bases and J by 0 bases, with 18 bases of the junction left unmatched. CDR1 is GEAIGNYY and CDR2 is EKD in the germline V gene. This CDR3 is CACDTVVLGDTRLKTYTDKLIF. The CDR3 nucleotides read TGTGCCTGTGACACCGTTGTACTGGGGGATACGCGACTAAAAACGTACACCGATAAACTCATCTTT.

This clone was detected a few times. This chain uses TRDV2 with TRDJ1, with D possibly being TRDD3 (6 bases). V shed 2 bases and J shed 2 bases, with 26 bases lying between them. Looked up from germline, CDR1 is GEAIGNYY and CDR2 is EKD. The CDR3 totals 19 residues. The DNA of the CDR3 is TGTGCCTGTGACAGAGTCGGTCTGGGGACCTCGGGGGGGACCGATAAACTCATCTTT. As protein: CACDRVGLGTSGGTDKLIF.

Turning to this clone: Within the sample, other DNA sequences also encode this same CDR3. The chain has TRDV2 and TRDJ3; D perhaps matches TRDD3 (6 bases). V was shortened by 4 bases and J by 1 base, with 19 bases between the two germline ends. CDR3 size: 19 residues. Germline values: CDR1 GEAIGNYY, CDR2 EKD. The CDR3 region is CACDTSGGIRSWDTRQMFF. The CDR3 DNA reads TGTGCCTGTGATACTTCCGGGGGAATTAGGTCCTGGGACACCCGACAGATGTTTTTC.

Regarding this clone: Other DNA sequences within the sample encode an identical CDR3. The rearrangement joins TRDV2 to TRDJ1, with TRDD3 matching over 13 bases. From germline, CDR1 is GEAIGNYY and CDR2 EKD. The ends lost 3 bases at V and 2 bases at J; junction bases unmatched: 11. The CDR3 sequence is 18 residues long. The DNA for the CDR3 is TGTGCCTGTGACCAGTACTGGGGGATACGGAGGGGGACCGATAAACTCATCTTT. Translated, it gives CACDQYWGIRRGTDKLIF.

A few counts support this clone. The rearrangement joins TRDV2 to TRDJ1, with 9 bases identical to TRDD3. This CDR3 spans 17 amino acids. Germline values: CDR1 GEAIGNYY, CDR2 EKD. Losses at the gene ends were 3 bases for V and 0 bases for J; bases not matched to a gene: 10. CDR3 region: CACDALTGGTYTDKLIF. The CDR3 region has the DNA TGTGCCTGTGACGCTCTTACTGGGGGAACGTACACCGATAAACTCATCTTT.

By share of the sample, this clone is large (0.1 to 1%). Other nucleotide sequences from this sample produce the same CDR3. Written as DNA, the CDR3 is TGTGCCTGTGACCCCGTGGCTGGGGGATACGCGTCAAGGAGTAAACTCATCTTT. It codes for CACDPVAGGYASRSKLIF. The chain joins TRDV2 to TRDJ1; 12 nucleotides align to TRDD3. The CDR3 sequence is 18 residues long. The germline V gene encodes CDR1 GEAIGNYY and CDR2 EKD. With V trimmed by 3 bases and J by 7 bases, 17 bases remained unmatched.

This clone occurred a few times. A much more abundant neighbour one base away suggests this may be a read error. The rearrangement links TRDV2 to TRDJ1; 9 bases match TRDD3. CDR1 is GEAIGNYY and CDR2 is EKD in the germline V gene. The CDR3 is made up of 20 amino acids. Trimming took 0 bases from V and 0 from J; bases not matched to a gene: 16. The CDR3: CACDTVSPLGDNRDTDKLIF. The CDR3 region has the DNA TGTGCCTGTGACACCGTAAGTCCCTTGGGGGATAACAGGGACACCGATAAACTCATCTTT.

V usage is TRDV2 and J usage is TRDJ4; 9 bases agree with TRDD3. This CDR3 comprises 18 residues. With 3 bases clipped from V and 4 bases from J, the junction kept 20 bases outside the gene matches. CDR1 GEAIGNYY and CDR2 EKD come from the germline V gene. Here the CDR3 reads CACDSNPSTWGIHTPLIF. The CDR3 DNA reads as TGTGCCTGTGACTCTAATCCCTCGACCTGGGGGATCCACACACCCCTGATCTTT.

Details on this clone: Just one base apart from a much larger clone, this may be a read error. Other nucleotide sequences from this sample produce the same CDR3. The chain recombines TRDV2 with TRDJ3; 7 bases line up with TRDD3. The CDR3 is 19 amino acids. CDR1 GEAIGNYY and CDR2 EKD come from the germline V gene. DNA of the CDR3: TGTGCCTGTGATTTGGCGGCGGATACGCGGAGCTGGGACACCCGACAAATGTTTTTC. Translating gives CACDLAADTRSWDTRQMFF.

In this sample, this clone turned up a few times. Different DNA sequences within this sample yield the same CDR3. The V and J genes are TRDV2 and TRDJ3; 9 bases are a match to TRDD3. From germline, CDR1 is GEAIGNYY and CDR2 EKD. Germline trimming cut 1 base from V and 1 base from J; bases unmatched to any gene: 7. The CDR3 is made up of 19 amino acids. The CDR3 bases are TGTGCCTGTGACACGCTACTGGGGGACCATTCCTGGGACACCCGACAGATGTTTTTC. This encodes CACDTLLGDHSWDTRQMFF.

This clone was counted between two and nine times. This likely reflects a read error, since a far larger clone is one base away. The chain carries TRDV2 and TRDJ3; D is possibly TRDD3 (7 bases). V was clipped by 0 bases and J by 1 base, with 36 bases between them. CDR1 is GEAIGNYY and CDR2 is EKD in the germline V gene. This CDR3 is 26 amino acids long. CDR3 nucleotide sequence: TGTGCCTGTGACACCGTAAAGCCCCCGGGGCTGGGGGCCACCCTTCCCAGTTCCTGGGACACCCGACAGATGTTTTTC. Translating gives CACDTVKPPGLGATLPSSWDTRQMFF.

The chain couples TRDV2 to TRDJ1; D might be TRDD3 (6 bases). The CDR3 loop spans 16 amino acids. CDR1 GEAIGNYY and CDR2 EKD come from the germline V gene. V gave up 6 bases and J gave up 1 base, with 20 bases separating them. CDR3 residues: CACLMMGAIGTDKLIF. CDR3 nucleotides: TGTGCCTGTTTAATGATGGGGGCTATCGGCACCGATAAACTCATCTTT.

DNA for the CDR3: TGTGCCTGTGACACCCTGGGGGATGGGAAACTGTACACCGATAAACTCATCTTT. It translates to CACDTLGDGKLYTDKLIF. V and J are TRDV2 and TRDJ1; 9 bases are shared with TRDD3. Germline V gene lookup returns CDR1 GEAIGNYY and CDR2 EKD. V shed 0 bases and J 0 bases; nucleotides not matched to a gene: 10. This CDR3 is built from 18 residues.